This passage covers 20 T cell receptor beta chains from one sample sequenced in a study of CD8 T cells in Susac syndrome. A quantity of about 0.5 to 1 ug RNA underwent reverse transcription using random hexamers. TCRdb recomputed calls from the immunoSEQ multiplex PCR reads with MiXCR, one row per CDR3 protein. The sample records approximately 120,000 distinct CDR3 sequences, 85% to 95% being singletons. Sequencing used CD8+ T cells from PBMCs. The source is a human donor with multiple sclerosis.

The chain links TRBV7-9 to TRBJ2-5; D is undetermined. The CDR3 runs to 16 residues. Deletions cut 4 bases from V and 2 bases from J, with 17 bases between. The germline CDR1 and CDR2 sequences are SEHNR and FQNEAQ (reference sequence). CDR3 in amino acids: CASSSPDFGLQETQYF. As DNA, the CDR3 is TGTGCCAGCAGCTCCCCCGACTTTGGCCTACAAGAGACCCAGTACTTC. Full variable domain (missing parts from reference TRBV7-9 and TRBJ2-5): DTGVSQNPRHKITKRGQNVTFRCDPISEHNRLYWYRQTLGQGPEFLTYFQNEAQLEKSRLLSDRFSAERPKGSFSTLEIQRTEQGDSAMYLCASSSPDFGLQETQYFGPGTRLLVL.

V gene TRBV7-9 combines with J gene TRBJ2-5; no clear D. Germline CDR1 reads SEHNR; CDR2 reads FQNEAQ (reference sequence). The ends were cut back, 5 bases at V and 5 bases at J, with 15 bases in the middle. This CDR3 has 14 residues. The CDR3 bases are TGTGCCAGCAGCCCCCGCGAATCTCGGGAGACCCAGTACTTC. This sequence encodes CASSPRESRETQYF. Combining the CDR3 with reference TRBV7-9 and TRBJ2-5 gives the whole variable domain DTGVSQNPRHKITKRGQNVTFRCDPISEHNRLYWYRQTLGQGPEFLTYFQNEAQLEKSRLLSDRFSAERPKGSFSTLEIQRTEQGDSAMYLCASSPRESRETQYFGPGTRLLVL.

The CDR3 bases are TGCGCCAGCAGCCAAGGGGAGCGGGAGTTAGTCGGGGAGCTGTTTTTT. Protein product: CASSQGERELVGELFF. The chain joins TRBV4-1 to TRBJ2-2; 8 positions agree with TRBD2. The CDR3 is 16 residues long. V dropped 1 base and J dropped 7; count of bases not matched to a gene: 8. In germline, CDR1 is MGHRA, CDR2 YSYEKL.

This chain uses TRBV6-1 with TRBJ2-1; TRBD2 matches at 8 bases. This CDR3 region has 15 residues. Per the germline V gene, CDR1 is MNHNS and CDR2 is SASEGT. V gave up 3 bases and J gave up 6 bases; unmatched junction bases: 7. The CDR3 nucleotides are TGTGCCAGCAGTGACGTGCGGGAGGTTTTCAATGAGCAGTTCTTC. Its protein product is CASSDVREVFNEQFF.

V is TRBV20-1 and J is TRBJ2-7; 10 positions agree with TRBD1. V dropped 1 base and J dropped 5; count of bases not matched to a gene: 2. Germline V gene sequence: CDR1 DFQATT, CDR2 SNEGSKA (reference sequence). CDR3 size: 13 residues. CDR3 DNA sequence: TGCAGTGCTAGAGTGGGACAGGGGAACGAGCAGTACTTC. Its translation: CSARVGQGNEQYF.

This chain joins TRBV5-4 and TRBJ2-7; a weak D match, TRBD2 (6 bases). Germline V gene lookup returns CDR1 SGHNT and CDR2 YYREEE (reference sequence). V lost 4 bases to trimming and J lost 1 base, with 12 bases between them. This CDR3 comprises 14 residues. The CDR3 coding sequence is TGTGCCAGCAGCGGGGGGACGGCGTCCTACGAGCAGTACTTC. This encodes CASSGGTASYEQYF.

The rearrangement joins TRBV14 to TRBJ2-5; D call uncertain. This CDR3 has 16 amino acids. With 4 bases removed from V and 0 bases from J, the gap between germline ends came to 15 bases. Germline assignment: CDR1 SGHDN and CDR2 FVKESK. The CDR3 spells CASSLIAIGYQETQYF. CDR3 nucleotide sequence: TGTGCCAGCAGCCTGATTGCCATCGGGTACCAAGAGACCCAGTACTTC.

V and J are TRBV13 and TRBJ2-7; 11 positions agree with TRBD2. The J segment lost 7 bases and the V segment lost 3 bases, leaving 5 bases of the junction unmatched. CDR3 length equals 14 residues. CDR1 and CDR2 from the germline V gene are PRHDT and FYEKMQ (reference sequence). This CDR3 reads CASSFSGRAGEQYV. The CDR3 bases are TGTGCCAGCAGCTTTAGCGGGAGGGCCGGGGAGCAGTACGTC.

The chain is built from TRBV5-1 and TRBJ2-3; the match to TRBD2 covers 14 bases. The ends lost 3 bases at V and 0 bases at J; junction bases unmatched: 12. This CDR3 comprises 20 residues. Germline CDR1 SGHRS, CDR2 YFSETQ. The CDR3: CASSSLPGLAGGTSTDTQYF. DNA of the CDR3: TGCGCCAGCAGCTCCTTACCCGGACTAGCGGGGGGCACTAGCACAGATACGCAGTATTTT. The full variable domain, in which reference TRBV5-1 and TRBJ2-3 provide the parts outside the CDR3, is KAGVTQTPRYLIKTRGQQVTLSCSPISGHRSVSWYQQTPGQGLQFLFEYFSETQRNKGNFPGRFSGRQFSNSRSEMNVSTLELGDSALYLCASSSLPGLAGGTSTDTQYFGPGTRLTVL.

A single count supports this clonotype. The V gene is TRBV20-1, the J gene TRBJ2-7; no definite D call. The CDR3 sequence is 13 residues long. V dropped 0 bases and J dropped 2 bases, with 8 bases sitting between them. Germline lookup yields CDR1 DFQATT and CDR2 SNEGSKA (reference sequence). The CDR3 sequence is CSARDRYAYEQYF. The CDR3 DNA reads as TGCAGTGCTAGAGATCGATACGCCTACGAGCAGTACTTC.

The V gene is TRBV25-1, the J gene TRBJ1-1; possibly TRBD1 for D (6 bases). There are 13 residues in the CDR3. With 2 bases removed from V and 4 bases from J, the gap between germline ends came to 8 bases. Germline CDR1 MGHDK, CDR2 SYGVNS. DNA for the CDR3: TGTGCCAGCAGTGAAGGGGGGCCCACTGAAGCTTTCTTT. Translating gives CASSEGGPTEAFF.

CDR3 residues: CASSLRQVYTEAFF. The DNA of the CDR3 is TGTGCCAGCAGCCTTCGACAGGTGTACACTGAAGCTTTCTTT. The V gene is TRBV3-1, the J gene TRBJ1-1; D perhaps matches TRBD1 (6 bases). Deletions cut 4 bases from V and 3 bases from J, with 12 bases between. CDR3 length: 14 residues. Germline V CDR1 and CDR2: LGHDT, YNNKEL (reference sequence).

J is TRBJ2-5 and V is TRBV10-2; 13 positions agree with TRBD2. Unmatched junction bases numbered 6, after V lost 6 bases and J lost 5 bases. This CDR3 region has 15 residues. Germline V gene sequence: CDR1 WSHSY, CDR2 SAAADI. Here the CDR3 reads CASRLAGGRRETQYF. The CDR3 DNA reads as TGCGCCAGCAGACTAGCGGGGGGGCGGAGGGAGACCCAGTACTTC.

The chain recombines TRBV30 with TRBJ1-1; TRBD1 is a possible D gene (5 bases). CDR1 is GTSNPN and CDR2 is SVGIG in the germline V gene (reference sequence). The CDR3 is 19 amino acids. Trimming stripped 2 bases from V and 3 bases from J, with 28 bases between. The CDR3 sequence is CAWSRGAGEDLRVHTEAFF. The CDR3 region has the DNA TGTGCCTGGAGTAGGGGAGCTGGGGAGGATCTAAGGGTGCACACTGAAGCTTTCTTT.

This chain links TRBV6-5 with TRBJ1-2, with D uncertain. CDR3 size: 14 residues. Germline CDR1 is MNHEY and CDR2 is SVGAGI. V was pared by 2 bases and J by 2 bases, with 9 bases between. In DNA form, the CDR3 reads TGTGCCAGCAGTTACGGACGAGGGAACTATGGCTACACCTTC. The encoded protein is CASSYGRGNYGYTF.

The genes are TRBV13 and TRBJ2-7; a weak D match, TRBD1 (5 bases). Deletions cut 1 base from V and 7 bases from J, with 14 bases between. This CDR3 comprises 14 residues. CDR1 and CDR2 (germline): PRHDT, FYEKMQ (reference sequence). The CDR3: CASSLVAGRREQYF. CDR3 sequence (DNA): TGTGCCAGCAGCTTAGTGGCAGGGCGTCGGGAGCAGTACTTC.

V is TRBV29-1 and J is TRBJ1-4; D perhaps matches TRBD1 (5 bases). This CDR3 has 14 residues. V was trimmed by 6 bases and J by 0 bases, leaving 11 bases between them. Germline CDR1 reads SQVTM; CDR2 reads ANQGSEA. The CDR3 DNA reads TGCAGCGTCGGGGGGGGGACAACTAATGAAAAACTGTTTTTT. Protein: CSVGGGTTNEKLFF. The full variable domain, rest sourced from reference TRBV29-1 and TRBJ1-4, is SAVISQKPSRDICQRGTSLTIQCQVDSQVTMMFWYRQQPGQSLTLIATANQGSEATYESGFVIDKFPISRPNLTFSTLTVSNMSPEDSSIYLCSVGGGTTNEKLFFGSGTQLSVL.

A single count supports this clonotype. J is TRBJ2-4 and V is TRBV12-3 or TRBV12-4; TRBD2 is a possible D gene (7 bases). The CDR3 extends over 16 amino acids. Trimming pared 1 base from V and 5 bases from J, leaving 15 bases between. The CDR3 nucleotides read TGTGCCAGCAGTTTAGGGGGGGGGCGATCGGAAAACATTCAGTACTTC. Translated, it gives CASSLGGGRSENIQYF.

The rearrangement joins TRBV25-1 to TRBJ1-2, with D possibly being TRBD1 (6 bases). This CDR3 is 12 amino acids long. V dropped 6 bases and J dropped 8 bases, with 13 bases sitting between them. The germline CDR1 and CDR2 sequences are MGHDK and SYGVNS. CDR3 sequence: CASRKQGWGYTF. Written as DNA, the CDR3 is TGTGCCAGCAGAAAACAGGGCTGGGGCTACACCTTC.

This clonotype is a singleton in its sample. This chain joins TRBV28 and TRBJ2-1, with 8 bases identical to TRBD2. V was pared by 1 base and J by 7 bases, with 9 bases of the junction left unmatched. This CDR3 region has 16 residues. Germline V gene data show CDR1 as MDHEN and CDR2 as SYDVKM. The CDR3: CASSLLTGGDGNEQFF. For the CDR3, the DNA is TGTGCCAGCAGTTTATTAACGGGGGGGGATGGTAATGAGCAGTTCTTC.